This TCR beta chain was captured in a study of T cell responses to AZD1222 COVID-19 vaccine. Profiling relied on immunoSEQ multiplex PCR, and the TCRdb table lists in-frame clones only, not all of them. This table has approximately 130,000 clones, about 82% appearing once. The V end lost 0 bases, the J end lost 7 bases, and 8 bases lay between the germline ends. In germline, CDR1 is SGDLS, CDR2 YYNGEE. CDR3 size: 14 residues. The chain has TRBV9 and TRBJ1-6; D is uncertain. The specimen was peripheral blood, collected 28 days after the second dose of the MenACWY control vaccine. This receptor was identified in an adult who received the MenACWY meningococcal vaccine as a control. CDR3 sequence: CASSVATGNSPLHF. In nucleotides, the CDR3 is TGTGCCAGCAGCGTAGCTACGGGGAATTCACCCCTCCACTTT.